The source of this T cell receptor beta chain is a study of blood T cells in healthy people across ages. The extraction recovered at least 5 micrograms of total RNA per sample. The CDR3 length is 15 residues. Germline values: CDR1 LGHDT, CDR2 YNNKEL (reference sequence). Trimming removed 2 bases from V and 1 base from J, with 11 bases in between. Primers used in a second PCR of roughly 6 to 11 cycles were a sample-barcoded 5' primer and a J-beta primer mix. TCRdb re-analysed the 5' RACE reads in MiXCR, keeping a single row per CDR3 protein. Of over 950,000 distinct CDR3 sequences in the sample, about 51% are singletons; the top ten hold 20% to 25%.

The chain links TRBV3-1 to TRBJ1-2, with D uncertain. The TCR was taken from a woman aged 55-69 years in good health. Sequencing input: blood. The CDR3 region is CASSQMVGVNYGYTF. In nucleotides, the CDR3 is TGTGCCAGCAGCCAAATGGTGGGCGTTAACTATGGCTACACCTTC. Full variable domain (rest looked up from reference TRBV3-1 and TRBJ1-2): DTAVSQTPKYLVTQMGNDKSIKCEQNLGHDTMYWYKQDSKKFLKIMFSYNNKELIINETVPNRFSPKSPDKAHLNLHINSLELGDSAVYFCASSQMVGVNYGYTFGSGTRLTVV.